Following are 22 T cell receptor beta chains from one sample sequenced in a study of regulatory T cells in long-lasting Graves disease. Building the TCR beta libraries relied on iRepertoire HTBI primers, and CDR3 regions underwent Arm-PCR. TCRdb passed the multiplex PCR reads through MiXCR, listing each CDR3 protein once. The data show about 350,000 distinct CDR3 sequences, approximately 15% seen once. Time point here: newly diagnosed GD, antithyroid drugs for less than 3 months. From RNA extracted from PBMCs, the TCR library was made. These data also formed part of another study, on T cells in Graves' hyperthyroidism and ophthalmopathy.

The material was peripheral blood mononuclear cells (PBMCs), obtained at new diagnosis, from a patient treated with antithyroid drugs. The receptors come from a man aged 40-55 years with Graves disease.

This clonotype appeared many times. The chain combines TRBV4-2 with TRBJ2-3; 8 bases fit TRBD1. The CDR3 has 15 amino acids. Trimming took 3 bases from V and 1 from J; bases not matched to a gene: 3. Germline lookup yields CDR1 LGHNA and CDR2 YNFKEQ. The CDR3 nucleotides are TGTGCCAGCAGCCAGACAGGGGCCGGCACAGATACGCAGTATTTT. Translated: CASSQTGAGTDTQYF.

This clonotype appeared many times. The chain has TRBV7-9 and TRBJ1-1; D uncertain. CDR1 and CDR2 from the germline V gene are SEHNR and FQNEAQ (reference sequence). V was shortened by 5 bases and J by 5 bases, with 9 bases between the two germline ends. There are 12 residues in the CDR3. The CDR3, as DNA: TGTGCCAGCAGCGAAAGAGGAACTGAAGCTTTCTTT. This gives the protein CASSERGTEAFF.

This clonotype appeared a few times. V usage is TRBV7-2 and J usage is TRBJ1-6; TRBD1 matches at 7 bases. Germline CDR1 reads SGHTA; CDR2 reads FQGNSA. Losses at the gene ends were 5 bases for V and 9 bases for J; bases not matched to a gene: 7. The CDR3 has 14 residues. The CDR3 DNA reads as TGTGCCAGCAGCCGCAAGGGGGCAGGTTCACCCCTCCACTTT. The encoded protein is CASSRKGAGSPLHF.

This clonotype occurred once. The chain has TRBV12-5 and TRBJ1-1; D gene uncertain. The V and J ends lost 1 base and 0 bases respectively, with 6 bases between them. Germline V lookup: CDR1 LGHNT, CDR2 FRNRAP. The CDR3 totals 14 residues. The CDR3 nucleotides are TGTGCTAGTGGTTTGGGGTACCTGAACACTGAAGCTTTCTTT. This codes for CASGLGYLNTEAFF.

In this sample, this clonotype turned up many times. The chain employs TRBV12-3 or TRBV12-4 and TRBJ2-2, with 11 bases aligning to TRBD2. CDR3 size: 17 residues. V was clipped by 1 base and J by 4 bases; unmatched bases: 5. CDR3 DNA sequence: TGTGCCAGCAGTTTAGGTAGCGGGGGGGCCATCACCGGGGAGCTGTTTTTT. It yields the protein CASSLGSGGAITGELFF.

This clonotype was counted a few times. The V gene is TRBV20-1, the J gene TRBJ2-1, with D uncertain. Germline CDR1 and CDR2: DFQATT and SNEGSKA (reference sequence). This CDR3 has 12 residues. The V end lost 4 bases, the J end lost 9 bases, and 13 bases lay between the germline ends. CDR3 region: CSATRVRAEQFF. The CDR3 nucleotides read TGCAGTGCTACAAGAGTCCGGGCTGAGCAGTTCTTC.

There are many counts of this clonotype. The rearrangement links TRBV20-1 to TRBJ1-6, with 10 bases identical to TRBD1. This CDR3 is 12 amino acids long. With V trimmed by 7 bases and J by 9 bases, 3 bases remained unmatched. From germline, CDR1 is DFQATT and CDR2 SNEGSKA (reference sequence). This CDR3 is CSGQGAFSPLHF. CDR3 coding DNA: TGCAGTGGACAGGGGGCATTTTCACCCCTCCACTTT.

V usage is TRBV28 and J usage is TRBJ1-2, with D unresolved. The CDR3 has 14 amino acids. Trimming left V 6 bases short and J 8 bases short, with 19 bases between. CDR1 and CDR2 from the germline V gene are MDHEN and SYDVKM. The CDR3 region is CASSPRGGYVGYTF. The CDR3 DNA reads TGTGCCAGCAGCCCAAGAGGCGGTTACGTCGGCTACACCTTC.

This clonotype has a handful of counts. This chain links TRBV20-1 with TRBJ2-6, with D perhaps matching TRBD1 (6 bases). The CDR3 sequence is 15 residues long. Trimming removed 5 bases at V and 0 bases at J, with 11 bases between. In germline, CDR1 is DFQATT, CDR2 SNEGSKA (reference sequence). The CDR3 here is CSAGQFLSGANVLTF. The CDR3 DNA sequence: TGCAGTGCTGGACAGTTCCTCTCTGGGGCCAACGTCCTGACTTTC.

There are many counts of this clonotype. The rearrangement uses TRBV5-4 and TRBJ2-5; 10 nucleotides match TRBD2. V trimming: 0 bases; J trimming: 0 bases; junction bases outside the gene matches: 8. Germline-derived CDR1 and CDR2 are SGHNT and YYREEE (reference sequence). There are 18 residues in the CDR3. The CDR3 is CASSLVSPSGGNQETQYF. CDR3 sequence (DNA): TGTGCCAGCAGCTTGGTCTCTCCTAGCGGGGGTAACCAAGAGACCCAGTACTTC.

The sample holds many counts of this clonotype. V and J are TRBV12-3 or TRBV12-4 and TRBJ1-6, with a weak D call TRBD1 (6 bases). The V and J ends lost 0 bases and 3 bases respectively, with 12 bases between them. The CDR3 has 17 residues. DNA of the CDR3: TGTGCCAGCAGTTTAGCGGGGGGGCAAGACTATAATTCACCCCTCCACTTT. As protein: CASSLAGGQDYNSPLHF.

At least ten counts were recorded for this clonotype. This chain joins TRBV7-8 and TRBJ2-2, with D perhaps matching TRBD1 (6 bases). The CDR3 is 16 residues long. The V end lost 3 bases, the J end lost 4 bases, and 15 bases lay between the germline ends. CDR1 is SGHVS and CDR2 is FQNEAQ in the germline V gene. The CDR3 DNA is TGTGCCAGCAGCTTCCTTGGGGGCCTGAGCACCGGGGAGCTGTTTTTT. Amino acids: CASSFLGGLSTGELFF.

This clonotype was counted a few times. This chain uses TRBV5-4 with TRBJ2-2; TRBD2 agrees at 14 bases. The V segment lost 5 bases and the J segment 0 bases; nucleotides outside the gene matches: 3. This CDR3 is built from 17 residues. Germline V gene data show CDR1 as SGHNT and CDR2 as YYREEE (reference sequence). The CDR3 loop is CASRQGLAGANTGELFF. DNA for the CDR3: TGTGCCAGCAGACAGGGACTAGCGGGGGCGAACACCGGGGAGCTGTTTTTT.

CDR3 coding DNA: TGCAGTGCTAGCAGGGGGGGGCCGGGCAATCAGCCCCAGCATTTT. Translation gives CSASRGGPGNQPQHF. The genes are TRBV20-1 and TRBJ1-5; 7 bases agree with TRBD1. CDR1 is DFQATT and CDR2 is SNEGSKA in the germline V gene (reference sequence). Trimming removed 3 bases from V and 2 bases from J; junction bases left unmatched: 7. The CDR3 length is 15 residues.

A remark on this clonotype: The germline gene is not matched at one end of the junction; a read error may be the cause. This sequence joins TRBV5-1 and TRBJ2-2; the D gene is possibly TRBD1 (5 bases). The CDR3 sequence is 17 residues long. The germline V gene has CDR1 SGHRS and CDR2 YFSETQ. As DNA, the CDR3 is TGTGCCAGCAGCAAGCAAACAGGTTCGATAGTCACCGGGGAGCTGTTTTTT. Its protein is CASSKQTGSIVTGELFF.

Remarks on this clonotype: Given a much more abundant clone one base away, this may be a read error. The chain recombines TRBV11-2 with TRBJ2-5, with 9 positions matching TRBD2. Germline V gives CDR1 SGHAT, CDR2 FQNNGV. CDR3 length equals 16 residues. This chain's CDR3 is CASSLETAGGEETRYF. The DNA for the CDR3 is TGTGCCAGCAGCTTAGAGACAGCGGGGGGCGAAGAGACCCGGTACTTC. The whole variable domain, remainder taken from reference TRBV11-2 and TRBJ2-5, is EAGVAQSPRYKIIEKRQSVAFWCNPISGHATLYWYQQILGQGPKLLIQFQNNGVVDDSQLPKDRFSAERLKGVDSTLKIQPAKLEDSAVYLCASSLETAGGEETRYFGPGTRLLVL.

The genes are TRBV27 and TRBJ1-1, with D unclear. This CDR3 comprises 14 residues. Per the germline V gene, CDR1 is MNHEY and CDR2 is SMNVEV (reference sequence). The V end was cut by 0 bases, the J end by 5 bases, with 10 bases between. The CDR3 coding sequence is TGTGCCAGCAGTTTATCTGGAGGGTGGACTGAAGCTTTCTTT. Protein: CASSLSGGWTEAFF.

This clonotype was seen many times. The rearrangement joins TRBV2 to TRBJ2-3; the D is unclear. Per the germline V gene, CDR1 is SNHLY and CDR2 is FYNNEI. The CDR3 has 11 amino acids. V shed 6 bases and J shed 5 bases, with 6 bases lying between them. CDR3 coding DNA: TGTGCCAGCAGAATGGAAGATACGCAGTATTTT. Its protein product is CASRMEDTQYF. Combining the CDR3 with reference TRBV2 and TRBJ2-3 gives the whole variable domain EPEVTQTPSHQVTQMGQEVILRCVPISNHLYFYWYRQILGQKVEFLVSFYNNEISEKSEIFDDQFSVERPDGSNFTLKIRSTKLEDSAMYFCASRMEDTQYFGPGTRLTVL.

This clonotype was found many times. The chain combines TRBV5-1 with TRBJ1-4; tentative D call: TRBD1 (6 bases). From germline, CDR1 is SGHRS and CDR2 YFSETQ. Trimming shortened V by 4 bases and J by 3 bases, and 16 bases separated the two germline ends. The CDR3 has 16 residues. As DNA, the CDR3 is TGCGCCAGCAGCCTCGGAGGGGGGGGAGCTAATGAAAAACTGTTTTTT. Amino acids: CASSLGGGGANEKLFF.

There are a few counts of this clonotype. The chain recombines TRBV24-1 with TRBJ1-5, with TRBD1 matching 8 bases. V lost 7 bases and J lost 5; bases outside the gene matches: 12. This CDR3 contains 16 residues. Germline assignment: CDR1 KGHDR and CDR2 SFDVKD. DNA for the CDR3: TGTGCCACCAGAACACTCGGACAGGGCAGCCATCAGCCCCAGCATTTT. Translating gives CATRTLGQGSHQPQHF.

This clonotype was recorded at least ten times. The chain employs TRBV2 and TRBJ1-5; 7 bases line up with TRBD1. This CDR3 contains 14 residues. Per the germline V gene, CDR1 is SNHLY and CDR2 is FYNNEI. V dropped 3 bases and J dropped 3; count of bases not matched to a gene: 2. The CDR3 loop is CASSEGQINQPQHF. The CDR3 bases are TGTGCCAGCAGTGAGGGACAGATCAATCAGCCCCAGCATTTT.

This clonotype has ten or more counts. The rearrangement uses TRBV5-1 and TRBJ2-3, with 15 bases identical to TRBD2. The CDR3 length is 18 residues. Losses at the gene ends were 4 bases for V and 3 bases for J; bases not matched to a gene: 9. Per the germline V gene, CDR1 is SGHRS and CDR2 is YFSETQ. The CDR3 coding sequence is TGCGCCAGCAGCATAGGACTAGCGGGGGGGCCAAGAACAGATACGCAGTATTTT. Translating gives CASSIGLAGGPRTDTQYF.